A selection of T cell receptor beta chains follows, all from one sample in a study of blood T cell repertoires in COVID-19. TCRdb's table, derived via immunoSEQ multiplex PCR, lists solely in-frame clones and lacks some. Of 55,000 to 75,000 clones listed, approximately 84% are singletons. Sample: peripheral blood. The receptor source for this set is an elderly man with COVID-19, enrolled during active disease. Each CDR3 is given with its conserved first and last residue. The D gene is left open where the match is weak. Clone size is shown for a subset of rows, as once, few, many or a class of expanded clone.

DNA,CDR3,size,D,J,V
TGTGCCAGCAGCCAAGAGGACAGGGAGTTCTATGGCTACACCTTC,CASSQEDREFYGYTF,NA,TRBD1,TRBJ1-2,TRBV4-2
TGTGCCAGCAGCCAAGGACTAGCGGGAGGGCCGACAGATACGCAGTATTTT,CASSQGLAGGPTDTQYF,few,TRBD2,TRBJ2-3,TRBV5-6
TGCGCCAGCAGCCAAGGCGGTTGGGGGGCGACAGGGGACGAGCAGTACTTC,CASSQGGWGATGDEQYF,NA,TRBD1,TRBJ2-7,TRBV4-1
TGTGCCATCAGCGCTGAGATGTATGGCTACACCTTC,CAISAEMYGYTF,NA,NA,TRBJ1-2,TRBV10-3
TGTGCCAGCAGCCAGACAGCGGGGGTGCTATACGAGCAGTACTTC,CASSQTAGVLYEQYF,NA,TRBD2,TRBJ2-7,TRBV14
TGTGCCAGCAGTCCCCAGGGTAGGGGTTCAGGCTACACCTTC,CASSPQGRGSGYTF,NA,NA,TRBJ1-2,TRBV28
TGCGCCAGCAGTGAGCTAACAGGGGTTGGGGAGCTGTTTTTT,CASSELTGVGELFF,few,TRBD1,TRBJ2-2,TRBV10-1
TGTGCCACCAGTGAATCGGCAGGGGGCCGCACTGAAGCTTTCTTT,CATSESAGGRTEAFF,NA,TRBD1,TRBJ1-1,TRBV24-1
TGTGCCAGCAGGGGAAGGGACAGTTTAAACATTCAGTACTTC,CASRGRDSLNIQYF,NA,TRBD1,TRBJ2-4,TRBV6-5
TGTGCCAGCAGCCCAGACATTGTGGAAAACATTCAGTACTTC,CASSPDIVENIQYF,NA,NA,TRBJ2-4,TRBV9
TGTGCCAGCAGCTTAGGGGGGGGAGAGACCCAGTACTTC,CASSLGGGETQYF,NA,NA,TRBJ2-5,TRBV13
TGTGCCAGCAGGACTGGGTTTAGCACTGAAGCTTTCTTT,CASRTGFSTEAFF,NA,NA,TRBJ1-1,TRBV6-5
TGCGCCAGCAGTGAGGTGGGGCGCATGAACATTCAGTACTTC,CASSEVGRMNIQYF,NA,NA,TRBJ2-4,TRBV10-1
TGCGCCAGCAGCTCCCCCTTCAGTGATTCTGGAAACACCATATATTTT,CASSSPFSDSGNTIYF,NA,NA,TRBJ1-3,TRBV5-1
TGTGCCAGCAGTCCCACTCTTAACGGGCCCCAGCATTTT,CASSPTLNGPQHF,many,NA,TRBJ1-5,TRBV6-2/TRBV6-3
TGCGCCAGCAGCCAAGTCAAGCGACTCCTAGAGTTTGAAAAACTGTTTTTT,CASSQVKRLLEFEKLFF,NA,NA,TRBJ1-4,TRBV4-1
TGTGCCAGTAGTATGAGGATTACTAATGAAAAACTGTTTTTT,CASSMRITNEKLFF,NA,NA,TRBJ1-4,TRBV19
TGTGCCAGCAGCGTAGACCCGGGGGGCTCTGGCTACACCTTC,CASSVDPGGSGYTF,NA,NA,TRBJ1-2,TRBV9
TGTGCCAGCAGTGAGGGACTAGCGGGGGCCCAGACCCAGTACTTC,CASSEGLAGAQTQYF,NA,TRBD2,TRBJ2-5,TRBV2